This T cell receptor (beta chain) was identified during a study of CD8 T cells in ankylosing spondylitis. Germline CDR1 and CDR2: MNHEY and SVGAGI. The J segment lost 4 bases and the V segment lost 2 bases, leaving 7 bases of the junction unmatched. This CDR3 has 17 amino acids. TCRdb ran MiXCR on the 5' RACE reads and lists one entry per CDR3 protein. The sample carries approximately 69,000 distinct CDR3 sequences, about 5.4% recorded once. This clonotype was picked up many times. Its target is unknown. Notes on the study in general: Apparently characteristic of ankylosing spondylitis blood was a TCR beta motif (fewer than ten highly homologous variants). The disease-linked clones had a CD8+ phenotype and low blood frequencies.

The V call is TRBV6-5, the J call TRBJ2-3; 12 positions agree with TRBD1. The sequenced sample consisted of blood, either unsorted or a sorted T cell fraction (not recorded which). This receptor was identified in a male donor with ankylosing spondylitis or in good health (not recorded which). This chain's CDR3 is CASSYRGTGGISDTQYF. CDR3 coding DNA: TGTGCCAGCAGTTACCGAGGGACAGGGGGCATCTCAGATACGCAGTATTTT.